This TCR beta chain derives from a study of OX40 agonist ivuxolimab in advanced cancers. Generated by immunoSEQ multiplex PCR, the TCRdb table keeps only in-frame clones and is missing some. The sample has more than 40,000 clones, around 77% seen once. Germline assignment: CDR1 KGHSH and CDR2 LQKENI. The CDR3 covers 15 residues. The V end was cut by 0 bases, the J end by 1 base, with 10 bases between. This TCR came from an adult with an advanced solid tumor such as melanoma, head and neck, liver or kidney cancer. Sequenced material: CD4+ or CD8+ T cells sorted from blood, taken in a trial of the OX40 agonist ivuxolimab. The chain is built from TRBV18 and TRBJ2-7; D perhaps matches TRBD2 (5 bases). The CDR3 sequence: CASSPPSRGSYEQYF. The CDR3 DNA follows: TGTGCCAGCTCACCACCGAGCCGAGGGTCCTACGAGCAGTACTTC.